A selection of T cell receptor beta chains follows, all from one sample in a study of blood T cell repertoires in COVID-19. TCRdb's table, derived via immunoSEQ multiplex PCR, lists solely in-frame clones and lacks some. The data show roughly 270,000 clones, 82% seen once. Sequencing was done on a sample of PBMCs or T cells enriched from blood (not recorded which). The receptors derive from a man aged 35 to 55 who had been exposed to COVID-19. CDR3s include the opening cysteine and the closing phenylalanine or tryptophan. The D gene is left open where the match is weak. Expanded clones get a size class; other rows say once, few or many, or leave the size out.

d_call: TRBD1; j_call: TRBJ1-2; v_call: TRBV30; clone_size: once; cdr3_nt: TGTGCCTGGAGCGCGGACAGGGAGGGGGGCTACACCTTC; cdr3_aa: CAWSADREGGYTF
d_call: .; j_call: TRBJ2-3; v_call: TRBV9; clone_size: .; cdr3_nt: TGTGCCAGCAGCGTGGGACTTACTAGCACAGATACGCAGTATTTT; cdr3_aa: CASSVGLTSTDTQYF
d_call: TRBD1; j_call: TRBJ1-2; v_call: TRBV24-1; clone_size: few; cdr3_nt: TGTGCCACCAGTCGCGGACAGGGCAAAGGCTACACCTTC; cdr3_aa: CATSRGQGKGYTF
d_call: TRBD1; j_call: TRBJ2-7; v_call: TRBV3-1/TRBV3-2; clone_size: .; cdr3_nt: TGTGCCAGCAGCCTACTAAGACAGGGGGCGAGTGAGCAGTACTTC; cdr3_aa: CASSLLRQGASEQYF
d_call: .; j_call: TRBJ2-7; v_call: TRBV29-1; clone_size: .; cdr3_nt: TGCAGCGTCCTCTTCCCTCTGCGGTCCGGGAGCTCCTACGAGCAGTACTTC; cdr3_aa: CSVLFPLRSGSSYEQYF
d_call: .; j_call: TRBJ1-2; v_call: TRBV7-9; clone_size: .; cdr3_nt: TGTGCCAGCAGCTCTCTCGGGAACCCCTACACCTTC; cdr3_aa: CASSSLGNPYTF
d_call: .; j_call: TRBJ2-5; v_call: TRBV5-1; clone_size: .; cdr3_nt: TGCGCCAGCAGCAGTGGTTCGCAGGGACAAGAGACCCAGTACTTC; cdr3_aa: CASSSGSQGQETQYF
d_call: TRBD2; j_call: TRBJ2-7; v_call: TRBV2; clone_size: .; cdr3_nt: TGTGCCAGCAGTGAAGGCTTAGCTAGCGGGTACGAGCAGTACTTC; cdr3_aa: CASSEGLASGYEQYF
d_call: .; j_call: TRBJ2-2; v_call: TRBV29-1; clone_size: once; cdr3_nt: TGCAGCGTTTACTCGACAGGAGCATACACCGGGGAGCTGTTTTTT; cdr3_aa: CSVYSTGAYTGELFF
d_call: TRBD1; j_call: TRBJ2-7; v_call: TRBV5-1; clone_size: .; cdr3_nt: TGCGCCAGCAGCTACCGGGACAGCTACGAGCAGTACTTC; cdr3_aa: CASSYRDSYEQYF
d_call: TRBD2; j_call: TRBJ2-1; v_call: TRBV10-2; clone_size: .; cdr3_nt: TGCGCCAGCAGTGATGGGGGAGGGAATGAGCAGTTCTTC; cdr3_aa: CASSDGGGNEQFF
d_call: .; j_call: TRBJ2-1; v_call: TRBV21-1; clone_size: .; cdr3_nt: TGTGCCAGCAGCAACCCTAGCGGGGCGTCCTACAATGAGCAGTTCTTC; cdr3_aa: CASSNPSGASYNEQFF
d_call: .; j_call: TRBJ2-5; v_call: TRBV20-1; clone_size: .; cdr3_nt: TGCAGTGCTAATGACGGTTTGGAGACCCAGTACTTC; cdr3_aa: CSANDGLETQYF
d_call: TRBD2; j_call: TRBJ2-5; v_call: TRBV14; clone_size: .; cdr3_nt: TGTGCCAGCAGCCCCGGTAGCGGGAGAGTGCCATACTTC; cdr3_aa: CASSPGSGRVPYF
d_call: TRBD1; j_call: TRBJ1-2; v_call: TRBV5-5; clone_size: .; cdr3_nt: TGTGCCAGCAGCTTGTCTGGACAGGGTCGGGGCTACACCTTC; cdr3_aa: CASSLSGQGRGYTF
d_call: TRBD2; j_call: TRBJ2-1; v_call: TRBV7-9; clone_size: .; cdr3_nt: TGTGCCAGCAGCCCCCGCGGACTAGCGGACAATGAGCAGTTCTTC; cdr3_aa: CASSPRGLADNEQFF
d_call: TRBD2; j_call: TRBJ2-7; v_call: TRBV27; clone_size: .; cdr3_nt: TGTGCCAGCAGCTCAGAAACTAGCGGGAGAGGCGAGCAGTACTTC; cdr3_aa: CASSSETSGRGEQYF